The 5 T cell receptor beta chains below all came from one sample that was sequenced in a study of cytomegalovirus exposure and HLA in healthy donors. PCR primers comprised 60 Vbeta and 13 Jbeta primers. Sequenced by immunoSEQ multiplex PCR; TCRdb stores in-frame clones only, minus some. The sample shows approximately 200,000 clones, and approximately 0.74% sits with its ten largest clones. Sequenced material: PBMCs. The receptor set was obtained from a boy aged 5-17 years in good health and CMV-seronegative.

CDR3 sequence reads: CASSLLRPGVDSPLHF. CDR3 DNA sequence: TGTGCCAGCAGCTTACTTCGTCCAGGGGTGGATTCACCCCTCCACTTT. This chain connects TRBV7-9 to TRBJ1-6; TRBD1 might be the D (6 bases). The CDR3 extends over 16 amino acids. Trimming removed 2 bases at V and 8 bases at J, with 16 bases between. Germline V gene lookup returns CDR1 SEHNR and CDR2 FQNEAQ (reference sequence).

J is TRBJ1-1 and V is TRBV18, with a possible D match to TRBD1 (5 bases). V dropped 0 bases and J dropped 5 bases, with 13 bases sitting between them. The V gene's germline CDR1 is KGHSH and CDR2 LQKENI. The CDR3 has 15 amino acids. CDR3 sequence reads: CASSPPIGGRTEAFF. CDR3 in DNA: TGTGCCAGCTCACCACCGATCGGGGGGAGAACTGAAGCTTTCTTT.

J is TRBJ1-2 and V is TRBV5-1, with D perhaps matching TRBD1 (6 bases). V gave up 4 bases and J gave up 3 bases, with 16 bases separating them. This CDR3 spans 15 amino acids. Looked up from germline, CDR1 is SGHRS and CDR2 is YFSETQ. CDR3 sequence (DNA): TGCGCCAGCAGCCTAACAGGGTTCATAGACTATGGCTACACCTTC. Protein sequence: CASSLTGFIDYGYTF.

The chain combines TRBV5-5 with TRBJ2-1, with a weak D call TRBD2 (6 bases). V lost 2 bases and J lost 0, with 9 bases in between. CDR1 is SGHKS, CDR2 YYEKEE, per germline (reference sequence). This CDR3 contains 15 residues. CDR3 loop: CASSFGGNSYNEQFF. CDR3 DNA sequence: TGTGCCAGCAGCTTCGGAGGGAACTCCTACAATGAGCAGTTCTTC.

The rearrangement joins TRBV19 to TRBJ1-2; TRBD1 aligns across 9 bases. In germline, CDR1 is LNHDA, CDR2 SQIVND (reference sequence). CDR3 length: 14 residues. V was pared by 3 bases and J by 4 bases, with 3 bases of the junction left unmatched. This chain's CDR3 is CASSIGQGIYGYTF. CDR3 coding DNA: TGTGCCAGTAGTATCGGACAGGGGATCTATGGCTACACCTTC.